This T cell receptor beta chain is from a study of T cell repertoires in cytomegalovirus infection. Whole-study context: Use of recently identified HLA-C-restricted and well-studied HLA-B-restricted CMV epitopes was part of the study. CMV infection plus the matching HLA type was flagged by public TCR beta signatures.

Using its own MiXCR run on the reads, TCRdb lists one record per CDR3 protein. The data hold a few hundred thousand distinct CDR3 sequences, with roughly 43% observed a single time. Comments on this clonotype: Its antigen is unknown.

V dropped 3 bases and J dropped 11; count of bases not matched to a gene: 19. Germline-derived CDR1 and CDR2 are DFQATT and SNEGSKA (reference sequence). The CDR3 contains 16 residues. The source of this sequence is a human donor in good health (CMV status not recorded). Some clones in this sample may be carry-over from other donors' samples. The specimen was cultured PBMCs, collected from culture after CMV antigen stimulation. V is TRBV20-1 and J is TRBJ1-1; TRBD1 matches at 9 bases. CDR3 coding DNA: TGCAGTGCTAGCTCTTCGGGAGGGACAGGGAGTCTAGAGGCTTTCTTT. Its protein product is CSASSSGGTGSLEAFF.